The 11 T cell receptor beta chains presented below share a single source sample, sequenced in a study of blood T cells in healthy people across ages. With a J-beta primer mix and a sample-barcoded 5' primer, a second PCR ran roughly 7 to 11 cycles. TCRdb re-analysed the 5' RACE reads in MiXCR, keeping a single row per CDR3 protein. In the table there are under 950,000 distinct CDR3 sequences, 22% of which are singletons. Material for sequencing was blood. The receptors come from a man aged 70-80 years in good health.

The chain carries TRBV2 and TRBJ2-7; a possible D gene is TRBD1 (6 bases). The CDR3 has 18 residues. The germline V and J ends were trimmed by 6 bases and 8 bases, with 32 bases remaining between them. Germline CDR1 reads SNHLY; CDR2 reads FYNNEI. The CDR3 DNA reads TGTGCCAGCAGCGGTCCAGGGGTGTTCGAGACCTTCAGTTCGAAGCAGTACTTC. Encoded protein: CASSGPGVFETFSSKQYF.

The V call is TRBV12-3 or TRBV12-4, the J call TRBJ2-5; no reliable D call. The better agreement between TRBJ2-7 and the DNA end casts doubt on the J call. The CDR3 consists of 16 residues. CDR3 DNA: TGTGCCAGCAGTTTTGCGGAACACCCATACAACTACGAGCAGTACTTC. Residues: CASSFAEHPYNYEQYF.

The chain joins TRBV7-9 to TRBJ2-5, with TRBD1 matching 8 bases. With 4 bases clipped from V and 0 bases from J, the junction kept 4 bases outside the gene matches. The CDR3 loop spans 15 amino acids. CDR1 is SEHNR, CDR2 FQNEAQ, per germline (reference sequence). This CDR3 is CASSSGQGNQETQYF. The DNA of the CDR3 is TGTGCCAGCAGCTCCGGACAGGGCAACCAAGAGACCCAGTACTTC. The whole variable domain, remainder taken from reference TRBV7-9 and TRBJ2-5, is DTGVSQNPRHKITKRGQNVTFRCDPISEHNRLYWYRQTLGQGPEFLTYFQNEAQLEKSRLLSDRFSAERPKGSFSTLEIQRTEQGDSAMYLCASSSGQGNQETQYFGPGTRLLVL.

This clonotype was seen a handful of times. V gene TRBV6-5 combines with J gene TRBJ2-1; TRBD1 aligns across 9 bases. This CDR3 has 15 residues. Germline V CDR1 and CDR2: MNHEY, SVGAGI. V lost 6 bases to trimming and J lost 8 bases; unmatched junction nucleotides: 11. The chain's CDR3 is CASSLLDRGVHEQFF. Written as DNA, the CDR3 is TGTGCCAGCAGCCTTCTGGACAGGGGCGTCCATGAGCAGTTCTTC.

The V and J genes are TRBV20-1 and TRBJ2-4; D possibly corresponds to TRBD1 (5 bases). Trimming pared 6 bases from V and 0 bases from J, leaving 15 bases between. This CDR3 is built from 15 residues. Germline assignment: CDR1 DFQATT and CDR2 SNEGSKA (reference sequence). The CDR3 region is CSAPDSHLAKNIQYF. CDR3 coding DNA: TGCAGTGCACCAGACAGTCACTTAGCCAAAAACATTCAGTACTTC.

V gene TRBV5-1 combines with J gene TRBJ2-5; maybe TRBD2 (6 bases). V lost 5 bases and J lost 3, with 14 bases in between. The CDR3 has 14 amino acids. From germline, CDR1 is SGHRS and CDR2 YFSETQ. The CDR3: CASSREASEETQYF. The CDR3, as DNA: TGCGCCAGCAGTCGCGAGGCTAGCGAAGAGACCCAGTACTTC.

A word on this clonotype: One junction end does not reproduce the germline sequence, and a read error may be involved. V and J are TRBV12-3 or TRBV12-4 and TRBJ2-1, with D perhaps assigned TRBD1 or TRBD2 (5 bases each). The CDR3 runs 15 residues. The DNA for the CDR3 is TGTGCCAGCAGTTTAGAAGGGACCAACTACAATGAGCAGCTCTTC. Encoded protein: CASSLEGTNYNEQLF.

This clonotype was picked up many times. The rearrangement uses TRBV20-1 and TRBJ2-1; 8 bases fit TRBD2. Germline loops: CDR1 DFQATT, CDR2 SNEGSKA (reference sequence). CDR3 size: 15 residues. V trimming: 6 bases; J trimming: 0 bases; junction bases outside the gene matches: 7. CDR3 loop: CSADPGTSSYNEQFF. Here the CDR3 DNA reads TGCAGTGCAGATCCCGGGACTAGCTCCTACAATGAGCAGTTCTTC.

This clonotype was detected only a few times. V is TRBV20-1 and J is TRBJ2-3; D not certain. Deletions cut 3 bases from V and 3 bases from J, with 16 bases between. The length of the CDR3 is 15 residues. Germline CDR1 DFQATT, CDR2 SNEGSKA (reference sequence). The CDR3 bases are TGCAGTGCTAGTTCGGGTGCCTTTGGAACAGATACGCAGTATTTT. The encoded protein is CSASSGAFGTDTQYF.

This chain uses TRBV6-1 with TRBJ2-1, with D tentatively TRBD1 (8 bases). TRBJ2-5 matches the DNA end more closely, so the J call is doubtful. The CDR3 extends over 17 amino acids. The germline CDR1 and CDR2 sequences are MNHNS and SASEGT. The CDR3 here is CASRATGGVLSWETQYF. CDR3 nucleotide sequence: TGTGCCAGCAGAGCAACAGGGGGGGTTTTGTCTTGGGAGACCCAGTACTTC.

Concerning this clonotype: A read error may produce the germline difference seen at one junction end. The V call is TRBV5-1, the J call TRBJ2-5; D is unresolved. There are 13 residues in the CDR3. Germline CDR1 is SGHRS and CDR2 is YFSETQ. This chain's CDR3 is CASSPGPQDTQYF. The CDR3 DNA is TGCGCCAGCAGCCCCGGGCCACAAGACACCCAGTACTTC.